The 8 T cell receptor beta chains given below trace back to one sample, sequenced in a study of T cells in Graves' hyperthyroidism and ophthalmopathy. TCR beta CDR3 regions were amplified from RNA transcripts. TCR CDR3 underwent first-round RT-PCR with the HTBI primer set. Each CDR3 protein is one row after TCRdb ran MiXCR on the multiplex PCR reads. The repertoire includes a few hundred thousand distinct CDR3 sequences, approximately 44% of them detected once, and just over 8% sits in the top ten. Sequencing was carried out using peripheral blood or thyroid tissue (not recorded which). The receptor source for this set is a woman between 18 and 29 years old with Graves' hyperthyroidism.

This clonotype was seen a few times. The J gene is TRBJ2-5, the V gene TRBV2; 8 bases map to TRBD2. This CDR3 spans 13 amino acids. Germline-derived CDR1 and CDR2 are SNHLY and FYNNEI. The V gene end was trimmed by 8 bases and the J gene end by 4 bases; junction bases not matched to a gene: 6. The CDR3 sequence is CASVGLAGETQYF. For the CDR3, the DNA is TGTGCCAGCGTTGGCCTAGCGGGAGAGACCCAGTACTTC.

The chain couples TRBV5-4 to TRBJ1-6, with D maybe TRBD1 (6 bases). This CDR3 region has 15 residues. Germline CDR1 SGHNT, CDR2 YYREEE (reference sequence). V was trimmed by 4 bases and J by 5 bases, leaving 13 bases between them. The DNA for the CDR3 is TGTGCCAGCAGCATTAGACAGGTCGATAATTCACCCCTCCACTTT. This codes for CASSIRQVDNSPLHF.

This clonotype came up once. The V call is TRBV2, the J call TRBJ2-7; D gene unclear. This CDR3 is 13 amino acids long. Germline V gene lookup returns CDR1 SNHLY and CDR2 FYNNEI. V lost 4 bases to trimming and J lost 5 bases, with 12 bases between them. The CDR3 DNA sequence: TGTGCCAGCAGTGGCGGATACCTCGACGAGCAGTACTTC. Translating it yields CASSGGYLDEQYF. Full variable domain (missing parts from reference TRBV2 and TRBJ2-7): EPEVTQTPSHQVTQMGQEVILRCVPISNHLYFYWYRQILGQKVEFLVSFYNNEISEKSEIFDDQFSVERPDGSNFTLKIRSTKLEDSAMYFCASSGGYLDEQYFGPGTRLTVT.

The chain has TRBV10-2 and TRBJ1-5; TRBD1 agrees at 10 bases. Germline assignment: CDR1 WSHSY and CDR2 SAAADI. The CDR3 spans 14 residues. Unmatched junction bases numbered 3, after V lost 3 bases and J lost 7 bases. CDR3: CASSEWTGGQPQHF. In DNA, the CDR3 is TGCGCCAGCAGTGAATGGACAGGGGGACAGCCCCAGCATTTT.

This clonotype was seen a handful of times. V and J are TRBV5-8 and TRBJ2-5; D is ambiguous. The CDR3 totals 13 residues. Germline values: CDR1 SGHTS, CDR2 YDEGEE. V lost 1 base and J 4 bases, leaving 8 bases between the germline ends. The CDR3 region is CASSLPTLETQYF. DNA of the CDR3: TGTGCCAGCAGCTTGCCCACATTAGAGACCCAGTACTTC.

J is TRBJ2-7 and V is TRBV7-6; the D is unclear. Germline CDR1 and CDR2: SGHVS and FNYEAQ. V gave up 5 bases and J gave up 6 bases, with 26 bases separating them. This CDR3 region has 17 residues. The DNA of the CDR3 is TGTGCCAGCAGCCAAGCCCGATTGACTCCCCGGTTCTTCGAGCAGTACTTC. Encoded protein: CASSQARLTPRFFEQYF.

As concerns this clonotype: This clone may be a read error of a much larger clone one base away. The J gene is TRBJ1-2, the V gene TRBV7-8, with TRBD1 matching over 8 bases. CDR3 length equals 13 residues. Trimming at V came to 5 bases and at J to 7 bases, leaving 6 bases not matched to a gene. The germline V gene has CDR1 SGHVS and CDR2 FQNEAQ. The CDR3 bases are TGTGCCAGCAGCGGGTGGGGGACAGGTGGCTACACCTTC. It yields the protein CASSGWGTGGYTF.

Concerning this clonotype itself: This is likely a read error, given that the CDR3 carries no conserved phenylalanine or tryptophan at its end. Because the CDR3's place on the DNA is in doubt, the DNA is left out and the CDR3 is given as listed by TCRdb. This sequence joins TRBV5-1 and TRBJ1-5; the table's D call TRBD1 went unverified against the DNA. With termini counted, the CDR3 has 13 amino acids. Per germline, CDR1 SGHRS and CDR2 YFSETQ. The CDR3 sequence: CASSGDSNQPQSE.